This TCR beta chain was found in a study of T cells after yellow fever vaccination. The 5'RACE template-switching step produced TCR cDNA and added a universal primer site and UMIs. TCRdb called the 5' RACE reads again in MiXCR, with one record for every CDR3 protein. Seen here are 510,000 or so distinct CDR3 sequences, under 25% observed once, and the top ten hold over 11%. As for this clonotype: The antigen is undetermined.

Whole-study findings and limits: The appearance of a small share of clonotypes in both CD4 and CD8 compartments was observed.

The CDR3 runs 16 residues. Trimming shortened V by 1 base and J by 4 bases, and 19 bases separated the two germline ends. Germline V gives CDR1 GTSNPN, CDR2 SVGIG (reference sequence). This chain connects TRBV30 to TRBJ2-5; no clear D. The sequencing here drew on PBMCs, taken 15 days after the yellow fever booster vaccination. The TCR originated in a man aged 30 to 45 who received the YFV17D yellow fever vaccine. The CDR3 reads CAWSASLSVLAETQYF. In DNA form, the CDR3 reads TGTGCCTGGAGTGCGTCTCTATCTGTGTTAGCAGAGACCCAGTACTTC.